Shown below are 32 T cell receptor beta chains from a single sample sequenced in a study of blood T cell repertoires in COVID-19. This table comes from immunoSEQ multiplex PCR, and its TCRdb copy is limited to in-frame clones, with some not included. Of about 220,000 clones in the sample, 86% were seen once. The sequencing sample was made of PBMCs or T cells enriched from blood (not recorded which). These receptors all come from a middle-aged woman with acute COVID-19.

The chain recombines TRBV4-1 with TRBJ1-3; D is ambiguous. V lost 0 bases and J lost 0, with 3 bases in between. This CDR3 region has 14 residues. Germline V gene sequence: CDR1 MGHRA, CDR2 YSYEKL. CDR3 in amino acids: CASSQDYSGNTIYF. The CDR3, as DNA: TGCGCCAGCAGCCAAGATTACTCTGGAAACACCATATATTTT.

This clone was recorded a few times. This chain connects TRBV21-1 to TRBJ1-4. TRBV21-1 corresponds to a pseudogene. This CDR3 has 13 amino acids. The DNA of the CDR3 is TGTGCCAGCAGCGAGGGACTAGGTGAAAAACTGTTTTTT. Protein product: CASSEGLGEKLFF.

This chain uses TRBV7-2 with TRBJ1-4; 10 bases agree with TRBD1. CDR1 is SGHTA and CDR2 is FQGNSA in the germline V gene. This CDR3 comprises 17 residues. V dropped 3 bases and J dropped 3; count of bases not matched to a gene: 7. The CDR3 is CASSFGRDRGANEKLFF. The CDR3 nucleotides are TGTGCCAGCAGCTTCGGCCGGGACAGGGGAGCTAATGAAAAACTGTTTTTT.

The CDR3 sequence: CASSVGREINTEAFF. CDR3 nucleotides: TGTGCCAGCAGCGTCGGACGGGAAATTAACACTGAAGCTTTCTTT. The V call is TRBV9, the J call TRBJ1-1; D uncertain. The V end was cut by 2 bases, the J end by 2 bases, with 13 bases between. Germline V gives CDR1 SGDLS, CDR2 YYNGEE. This CDR3 spans 15 amino acids.

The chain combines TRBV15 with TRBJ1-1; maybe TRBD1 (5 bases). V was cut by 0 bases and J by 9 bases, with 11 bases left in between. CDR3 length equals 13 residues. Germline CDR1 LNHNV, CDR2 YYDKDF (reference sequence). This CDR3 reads CATSRDRAGKAFF. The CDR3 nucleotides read TGTGCCACCAGCAGAGATCGAGCAGGGAAAGCTTTCTTT.

CDR3 protein: CATSDWKRDIISSYEQYV. The CDR3 DNA reads TGTGCCACCAGTGATTGGAAGCGGGACATAATTTCCTCCTACGAGCAGTACGTC. The chain employs TRBV24-1 and TRBJ2-7; possible D gene TRBD2, 7 bases. The CDR3 extends over 18 amino acids. Trimming took off 2 bases at V and 0 bases at J, with 19 bases between the two ends. Germline-derived CDR1 and CDR2 are KGHDR and SFDVKD.

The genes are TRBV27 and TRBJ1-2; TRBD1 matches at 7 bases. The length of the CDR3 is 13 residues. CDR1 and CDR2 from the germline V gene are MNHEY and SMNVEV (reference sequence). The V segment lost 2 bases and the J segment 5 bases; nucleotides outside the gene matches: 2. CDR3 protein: CASSLIRGYGYTF. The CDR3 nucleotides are TGTGCCAGCAGTTTAATCAGGGGGTATGGCTACACCTTC.

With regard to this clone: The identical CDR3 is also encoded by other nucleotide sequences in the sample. CDR3 DNA: TGTGCCAGCAGTCTCCAAGAGACCCAGTACTTC. Translating gives CASSLQETQYF. This chain uses TRBV2 with TRBJ2-5; the D is unclear. This CDR3 has 11 amino acids. The V and J ends lost 5 bases and 1 base respectively, with 2 bases between them. The germline CDR1 and CDR2 sequences are SNHLY and FYNNEI.

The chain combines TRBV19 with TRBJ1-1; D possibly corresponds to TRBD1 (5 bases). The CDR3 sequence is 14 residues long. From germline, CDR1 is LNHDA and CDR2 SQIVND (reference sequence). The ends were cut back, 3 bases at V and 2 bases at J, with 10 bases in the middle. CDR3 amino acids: CASSIGGRNTEAFF. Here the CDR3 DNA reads TGTGCCAGTAGTATCGGGGGACGAAACACTGAAGCTTTCTTT.

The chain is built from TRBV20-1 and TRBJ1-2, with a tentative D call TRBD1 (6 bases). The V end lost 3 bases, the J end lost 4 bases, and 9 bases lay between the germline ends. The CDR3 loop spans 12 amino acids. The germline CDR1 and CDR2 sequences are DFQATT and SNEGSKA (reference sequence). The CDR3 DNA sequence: TGCAGTGCTAGTAAGGACAGCTATGGCTACACCTTC. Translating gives CSASKDSYGYTF.

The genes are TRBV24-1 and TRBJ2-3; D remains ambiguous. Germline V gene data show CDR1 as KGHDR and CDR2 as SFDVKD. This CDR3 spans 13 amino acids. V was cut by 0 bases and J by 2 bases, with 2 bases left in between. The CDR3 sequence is CATSDLYTDTQYF. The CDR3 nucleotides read TGTGCCACCAGTGATTTGTACACAGATACGCAGTATTTT.

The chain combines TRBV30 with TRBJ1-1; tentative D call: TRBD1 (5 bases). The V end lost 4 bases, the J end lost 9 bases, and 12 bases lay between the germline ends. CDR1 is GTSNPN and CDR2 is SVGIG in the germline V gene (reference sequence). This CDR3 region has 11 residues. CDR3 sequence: CAWNWQGQAFF. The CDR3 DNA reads TGTGCCTGGAATTGGCAGGGCCAAGCTTTCTTT.

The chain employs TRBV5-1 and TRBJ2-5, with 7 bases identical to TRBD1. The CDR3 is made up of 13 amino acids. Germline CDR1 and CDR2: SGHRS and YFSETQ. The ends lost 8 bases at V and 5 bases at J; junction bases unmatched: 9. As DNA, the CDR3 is TGCGCCAGTGGCAGGGGGATTGATGAGACCCAGTACTTC. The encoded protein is CASGRGIDETQYF.

DNA of the CDR3: TGTGCCAGCAGCGAAACCGGGACAGGGTCCTACGAGCAGTACTTC. This codes for CASSETGTGSYEQYF. The chain combines TRBV6-2 or TRBV6-3 with TRBJ2-7; 9 nucleotides line up with TRBD1. The CDR3 spans 15 residues. CDR1 is MNHEY and CDR2 is SVGEGT in the germline V gene. With V trimmed by 6 bases and J by 1 base, 7 bases remained unmatched.

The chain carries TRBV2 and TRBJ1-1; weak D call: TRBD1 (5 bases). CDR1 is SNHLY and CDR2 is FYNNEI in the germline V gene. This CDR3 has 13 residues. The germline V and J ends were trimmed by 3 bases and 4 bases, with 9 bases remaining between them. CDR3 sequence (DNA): TGTGCCAGCAGTGATCCAGGGTCCACTGAAGCTTTCTTT. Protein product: CASSDPGSTEAFF.

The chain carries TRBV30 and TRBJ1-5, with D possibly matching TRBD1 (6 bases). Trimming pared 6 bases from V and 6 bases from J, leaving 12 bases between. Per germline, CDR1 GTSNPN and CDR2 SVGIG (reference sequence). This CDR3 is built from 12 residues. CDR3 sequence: CACDRPGQPQHF. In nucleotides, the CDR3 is TGTGCCTGTGACAGGCCAGGTCAGCCCCAGCATTTT.

CDR3 DNA sequence: TGTGCCACCAGGAAGGGGGCAGGAAACACCATATATTTT. It translates to CATRKGAGNTIYF. V and J are TRBV15 and TRBJ1-3; 7 positions match TRBD1. The V gene end was trimmed by 6 bases and the J gene end by 4 bases; junction bases not matched to a gene: 3. The CDR3 is 13 amino acids. CDR1 LNHNV and CDR2 YYDKDF come from the germline V gene (reference sequence).

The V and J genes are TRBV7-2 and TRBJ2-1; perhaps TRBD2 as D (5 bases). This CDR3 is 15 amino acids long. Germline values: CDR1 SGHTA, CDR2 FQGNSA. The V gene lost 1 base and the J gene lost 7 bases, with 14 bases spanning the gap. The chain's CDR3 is CASSLEFGVENEQFF. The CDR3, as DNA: TGTGCCAGCAGCTTAGAGTTCGGGGTCGAAAATGAGCAGTTCTTC.

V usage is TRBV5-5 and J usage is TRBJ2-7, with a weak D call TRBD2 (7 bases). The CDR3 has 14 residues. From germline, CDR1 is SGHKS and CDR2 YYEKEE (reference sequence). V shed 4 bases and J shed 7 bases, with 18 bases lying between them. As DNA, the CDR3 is TGTGCCAGCAGCCCAAATGGGGGGGCGGTAGAGCAGTACTTC. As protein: CASSPNGGAVEQYF. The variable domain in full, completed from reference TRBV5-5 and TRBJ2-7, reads DAGVTQSPTHLIKTRGQQVTLRCSPISGHKSVSWYQQVLGQGPQFIFQYYEKEERGRGNFPDRFSARQFPNYSSELNVNALLLGDSALYLCASSPNGGAVEQYFGPGTRLTVT.

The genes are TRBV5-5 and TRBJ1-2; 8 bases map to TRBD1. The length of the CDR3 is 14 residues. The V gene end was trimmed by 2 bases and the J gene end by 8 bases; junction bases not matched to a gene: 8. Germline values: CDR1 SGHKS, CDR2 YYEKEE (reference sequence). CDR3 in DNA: TGTGCCAGCAGCTTAGGACTTGACAGGGGCGGCTACACCTTC. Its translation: CASSLGLDRGGYTF. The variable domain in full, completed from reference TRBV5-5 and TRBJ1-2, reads DAGVTQSPTHLIKTRGQQVTLRCSPISGHKSVSWYQQVLGQGPQFIFQYYEKEERGRGNFPDRFSARQFPNYSSELNVNALLLGDSALYLCASSLGLDRGGYTFGSGTRLTVV.

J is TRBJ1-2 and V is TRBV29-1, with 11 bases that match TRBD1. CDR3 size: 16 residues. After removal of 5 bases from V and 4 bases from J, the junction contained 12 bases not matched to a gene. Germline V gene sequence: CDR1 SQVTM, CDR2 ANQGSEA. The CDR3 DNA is TGCAGCGTTCCGCGTCCCGGGACAGGGGGTTTCTATGGCTACACCTTC. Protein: CSVPRPGTGGFYGYTF.

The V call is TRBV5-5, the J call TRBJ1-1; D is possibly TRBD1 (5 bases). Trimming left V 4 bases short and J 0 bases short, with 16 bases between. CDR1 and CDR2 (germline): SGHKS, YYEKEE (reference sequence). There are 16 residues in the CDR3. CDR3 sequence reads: CASSGSTVFLNTEAFF. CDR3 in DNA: TGTGCCAGCAGCGGCTCGACAGTCTTTTTGAACACTGAAGCTTTCTTT.

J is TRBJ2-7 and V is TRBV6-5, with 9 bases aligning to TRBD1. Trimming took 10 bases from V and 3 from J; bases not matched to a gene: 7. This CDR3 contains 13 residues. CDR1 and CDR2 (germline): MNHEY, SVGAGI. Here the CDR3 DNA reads TGTGCCATCCACGGACAGGGGAACTACGAGCAGTACTTC. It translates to CAIHGQGNYEQYF.

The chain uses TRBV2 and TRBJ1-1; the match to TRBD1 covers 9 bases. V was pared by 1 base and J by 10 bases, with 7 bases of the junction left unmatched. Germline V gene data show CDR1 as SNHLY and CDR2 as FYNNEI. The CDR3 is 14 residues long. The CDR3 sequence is CASSEGTGALVAFF. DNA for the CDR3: TGTGCCAGCAGTGAAGGGACAGGGGCACTCGTAGCTTTCTTT.

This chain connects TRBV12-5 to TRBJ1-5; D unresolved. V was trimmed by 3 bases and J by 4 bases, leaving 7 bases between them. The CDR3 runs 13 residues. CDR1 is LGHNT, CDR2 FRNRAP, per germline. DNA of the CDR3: TGTGCTAGTGGTTTTTCCCCAAATCAGCCCCAGCATTTT. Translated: CASGFSPNQPQHF. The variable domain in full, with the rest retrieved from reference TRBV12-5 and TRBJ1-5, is DARVTQTPRHKVTEMGQEVTMRCQPILGHNTVFWYRQTMMQGLELLAYFRNRAPLDDSGMPKDRFSAEMPDATLATLKIQPSEPRDSAVYFCASGFSPNQPQHFGDGTRLSIL.

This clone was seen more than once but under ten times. CDR3 sequence reads: CASSADRGPTEAFF. In DNA, the CDR3 is TGTGCCAGCAGCGCGGACAGGGGGCCCACTGAAGCTTTCTTT. The rearrangement joins TRBV9 to TRBJ1-1, with 11 positions matching TRBD1. Germline CDR1 SGDLS, CDR2 YYNGEE. This CDR3 region has 14 residues. V dropped 3 bases and J dropped 4; count of bases not matched to a gene: 2. The full variable domain, in which reference TRBV9 and TRBJ1-1 provide the parts outside the CDR3, is DSGVTQTPKHLITATGQRVTLRCSPRSGDLSVYWYQQSLDQGLQFLIQYYNGEERAKGNILERFSAQQFPDLHSELNLSSLELGDSALYFCASSADRGPTEAFFGQGTRLTVV.

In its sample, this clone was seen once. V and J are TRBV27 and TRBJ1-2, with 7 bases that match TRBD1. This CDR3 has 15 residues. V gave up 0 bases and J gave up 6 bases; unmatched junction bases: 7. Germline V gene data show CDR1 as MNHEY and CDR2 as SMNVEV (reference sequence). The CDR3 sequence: CASSLSQSGGNGYTF. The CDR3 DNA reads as TGTGCCAGCAGTTTATCCCAATCAGGGGGAAATGGCTACACCTTC.

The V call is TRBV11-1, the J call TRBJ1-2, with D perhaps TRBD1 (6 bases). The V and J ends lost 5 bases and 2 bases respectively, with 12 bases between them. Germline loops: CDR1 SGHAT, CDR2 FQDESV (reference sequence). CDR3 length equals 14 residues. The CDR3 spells CASSVGQKNYGYTF. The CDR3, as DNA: TGTGCCAGCAGCGTTGGACAGAAAAACTATGGCTACACCTTC.

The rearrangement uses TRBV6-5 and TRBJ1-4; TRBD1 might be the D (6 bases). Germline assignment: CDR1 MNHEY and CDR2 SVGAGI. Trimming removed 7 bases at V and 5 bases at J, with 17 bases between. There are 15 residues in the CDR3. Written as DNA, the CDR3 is TGTGCCAGCACCAACACCGAAGGGGGAAATGAAAAACTGTTTTTT. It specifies CASTNTEGGNEKLFF.

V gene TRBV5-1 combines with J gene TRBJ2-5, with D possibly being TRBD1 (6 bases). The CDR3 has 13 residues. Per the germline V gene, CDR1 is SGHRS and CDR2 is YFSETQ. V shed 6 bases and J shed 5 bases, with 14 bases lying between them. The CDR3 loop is CASTAGAPETQYF. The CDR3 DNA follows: TGCGCCAGCACGGCAGGGGCGCCGGAGACCCAGTACTTC.

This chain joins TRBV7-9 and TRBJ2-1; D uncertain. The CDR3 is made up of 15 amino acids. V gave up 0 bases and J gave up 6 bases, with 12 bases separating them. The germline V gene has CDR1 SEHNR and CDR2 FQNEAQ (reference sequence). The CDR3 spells CASSLAGLRPNEQFF. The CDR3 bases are TGTGCCAGCAGCTTAGCGGGCCTCAGACCCAATGAGCAGTTCTTC.

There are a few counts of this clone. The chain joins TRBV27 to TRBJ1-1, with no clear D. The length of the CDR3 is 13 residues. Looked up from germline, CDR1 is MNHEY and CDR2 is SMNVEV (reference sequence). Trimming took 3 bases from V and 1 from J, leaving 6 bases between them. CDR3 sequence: CASSFRKNTEAFF. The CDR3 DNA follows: TGTGCCAGCAGTTTCAGGAAGAACACTGAAGCTTTCTTT.